The present T cell receptor (beta chain) was sequenced within a study of naive and memory T cell subsets. An oligonucleotide containing a UMI was ligated to the 3' end of TCR cDNA. Trimming shortened V by 0 bases and J by 1 base, and 13 bases separated the two germline ends. CDR1 MNHEY and CDR2 SVGAGI come from the germline V gene. This CDR3 spans 16 amino acids. Four PCR rounds used nested alpha and beta constant region primers plus the SP2 primer. TCRdb processed the 5' RACE reads anew with MiXCR; each CDR3 protein has one entry. The sample has 25,000 to 35,000 distinct CDR3 sequences; over 15% are singletons. This clonotype has just a few counts.

The chain uses TRBV6-5 and TRBJ2-7, with D possibly matching TRBD2 (6 bases). This TCR derives from a female donor in good health. CDR3 in DNA: TGTGCCAGCAGTTACTCGCCGGCCGGGGGTTCCTACGAGCAGTACTTC. This encodes CASSYSPAGGSYEQYF.